Below, 22 T cell receptor beta chains from the same sample are listed, as sequenced in a study of T-cell reconstitution after alpha-beta-depleted transplantation in children. The library targeted TCRbeta and was prepared with unique molecular identifiers. TCRdb reprocessed the PCR reads via MiXCR and lists one record per CDR3 protein. This sample has some 200,000 distinct CDR3 sequences; about 6% occur once, and the top ten carry under 6%. This sample comprised PBMCs, obtained before TCRalphabeta/CD19-depleted stem cell transplant. The origin of the receptors is a girl in the first two years of life with combined immunodeficiency, due to receive a stem cell transplant.

This clonotype has at least ten counts. This rearrangement joins TRBV4-1 to TRBJ2-4; no firm D call. CDR1 is MGHRA, CDR2 YSYEKL, per germline. V lost 1 base and J lost 0, with 10 bases in between. The CDR3 has 16 amino acids. CDR3 DNA: TGCGCCAGCAGCCAAGGACGGCTCCTAGCCAAAAACATTCAGTACTTC. It encodes CASSQGRLLAKNIQYF.

This clonotype was observed a few times. CDR3 loop: CASSLAWTVGYTF. The CDR3 bases are TGTGCCAGCAGTTTAGCGTGGACCGTAGGCTACACCTTC. The chain employs TRBV12-3 or TRBV12-4 and TRBJ1-2; D is undetermined. V was cut by 0 bases and J by 8 bases, with 10 bases left in between. The CDR3 length is 13 residues.

There are many counts of this clonotype. The V call is TRBV6-5, the J call TRBJ1-4; 7 bases fit TRBD1. Germline V gives CDR1 MNHEY, CDR2 SVGAGI. The J segment lost 6 bases and the V segment lost 2 bases, leaving 6 bases of the junction unmatched. CDR3 size: 15 residues. CDR3 amino acids: CASSYTTGADEKLFF. In DNA, the CDR3 is TGTGCCAGCAGTTACACAACAGGGGCTGATGAAAAACTGTTTTTT.

In this sample, this clonotype turned up many times. The chain has TRBV14 and TRBJ2-1, with 8 bases fitting TRBD2. This CDR3 region has 16 residues. Losses at the gene ends were 6 bases for V and 0 bases for J; bases not matched to a gene: 7. CDR1 and CDR2 from the germline V gene are SGHDN and FVKESK. As DNA, the CDR3 is TGTGCCAGCAGGTCCGGAGCGGGAGTCTCCTACAATGAGCAGTTCTTC. This codes for CASRSGAGVSYNEQFF.

The gene calls are TRBV29-1 and TRBJ2-5; D ambiguous. The CDR3 has 12 residues. The V end was cut by 6 bases, the J end by 2 bases, with 10 bases between. Germline-derived CDR1 and CDR2 are SQVTM and ANQGSEA. Here the CDR3 DNA reads TGCAGCGTCTACAGTTTACAAGAGACCCAGTACTTC. This sequence encodes CSVYSLQETQYF.

This clonotype was counted ten times or more. This rearrangement joins TRBV28 to TRBJ2-1, with 8 bases that match TRBD2. Germline V lookup: CDR1 MDHEN, CDR2 SYDVKM. Unmatched junction bases numbered 9, after V lost 5 bases and J lost 3 bases. The CDR3 sequence is 16 residues long. The CDR3 region is CASSESLAGIYNEQFF. The CDR3 nucleotides are TGTGCCAGCAGTGAATCGCTAGCGGGTATCTACAATGAGCAGTTCTTC.

This rearrangement joins TRBV7-6 to TRBJ2-3; D is ambiguous. Germline CDR1 reads SGHVS; CDR2 reads FNYEAQ. The CDR3 sequence is 14 residues long. The CDR3 loop is CSTRRSLTLDTQYF. The DNA for the CDR3 is TGTTCCACCCGCCGGAGTTTGACGTTGGATACGCAGTATTTT.

This clonotype was detected ten times or more. The chain joins TRBV7-6 to TRBJ2-1, with D tentatively TRBD2 (6 bases). The germline V gene encodes CDR1 SGHVS and CDR2 FNYEAQ. This CDR3 spans 14 amino acids. V lost 5 bases to trimming and J lost 3 bases, with 11 bases between them. This chain's CDR3 is CASSTRGLYNEQFF. CDR3 coding DNA: TGTGCCAGCAGCACACGGGGACTCTACAATGAGCAGTTCTTC.

This clonotype was seen ten or more times. The CDR3 loop reads CASSAPPGLMIYEQYF. DNA for the CDR3: TGTGCCAGCAGCGCGCCACCGGGACTGATGATCTACGAGCAGTACTTC. The V gene is TRBV7-2, the J gene TRBJ2-7; D is possibly TRBD2 (6 bases). This CDR3 region has 16 residues. V shed 5 bases and J shed 3 bases, with 20 bases lying between them. CDR1 is SGHTA and CDR2 is FQGNSA in the germline V gene.

This clonotype was observed at least ten times. This sequence joins TRBV10-3 and TRBJ2-2; D not resolved. The ends were cut back, 2 bases at V and 7 bases at J, with 5 bases in the middle. The germline CDR1 and CDR2 sequences are ENHRY and SYGVKD. CDR3 length: 12 amino acids. Here the CDR3 reads CAISETVGELFF. Here the CDR3 DNA reads TGTGCCATCAGTGAGACAGTCGGGGAGCTGTTTTTT.

At least ten counts were recorded for this clonotype. The J gene is TRBJ2-7, the V gene TRBV28; possible D gene TRBD2, 6 bases. This CDR3 is 14 amino acids long. With 3 bases removed from V and 0 bases from J, the gap between germline ends came to 9 bases. Germline V gene data show CDR1 as MDHEN and CDR2 as SYDVKM. CDR3 amino acids: CASSLGGTSYEQYF. DNA for the CDR3: TGTGCCAGCAGTTTGGGGGGTACCTCCTACGAGCAGTACTTC.

V is TRBV7-2 and J is TRBJ2-1, with a possible D match to TRBD1 (5 bases). Trimming stripped 2 bases from V and 4 bases from J, with 12 bases between. There are 15 residues in the CDR3. Germline V gene data show CDR1 as SGHTA and CDR2 as FQGNSA. CDR3 region: CASSLSARGYNEQFF. For the CDR3, the DNA is TGTGCCAGCAGCTTATCGGCTAGGGGATACAATGAGCAGTTCTTC. The full variable domain, completed using reference TRBV7-2 and TRBJ2-1, is GAGVSQSPSNKVTEKGKDVELRCDPISGHTALYWYRQSLGQGLEFLIYFQGNSAPDKSGLPSDRFSAERTGGSVSTLTIQRTQQEDSAVYLCASSLSARGYNEQFFGPGTRLTVL.

This clonotype was seen ten or more times. CDR3 protein: CASSLIYQRGQISYEQYF. Here the CDR3 DNA reads TGTGCCAGCAGCTTAATATACCAGAGGGGGCAGATCTCCTACGAGCAGTACTTC. The chain joins TRBV7-3 to TRBJ2-7, with 7 bases identical to TRBD1. V shed 1 base, J shed 0 bases, and the junction held 12 bases outside the gene matches. CDR1 and CDR2 from the germline V gene are SGHTA and FQGTGA. The CDR3 loop spans 18 amino acids.

In its sample, this clonotype was seen many times. The rearrangement links TRBV24-1 to TRBJ2-4; D is uncertain. CDR1 and CDR2 (germline): KGHDR, SFDVKD. V was shortened by 3 bases and J by 0 bases, with 11 bases between the two germline ends. CDR3 length: 16 amino acids. CDR3 in amino acids: CATSDNRPLAKNIQYF. The CDR3 bases are TGTGCCACCAGTGATAATCGGCCTCTAGCCAAAAACATTCAGTACTTC.

This clonotype occurred many times. V is TRBV24-1 and J is TRBJ2-1, with D possibly called TRBD1 or TRBD2 (5 bases each). The CDR3 has 16 residues. The germline V gene encodes CDR1 KGHDR and CDR2 SFDVKD. V was trimmed by 3 bases and J by 4 bases, leaving 15 bases between them. In nucleotides, the CDR3 is TGTGCCACCAGTGATAGGAAGGGACGGCTATACAATGAGCAGTTCTTC. Protein sequence: CATSDRKGRLYNEQFF.

This clonotype was seen more than once but under ten times. The V call is TRBV7-9, the J call TRBJ2-1, with 9 bases lining up with TRBD2. The J segment lost 4 bases and the V segment lost 0 bases, leaving 1 base of the junction unmatched. The CDR3 sequence is 15 residues long. In germline, CDR1 is SEHNR, CDR2 FQNEAQ (reference sequence). For the CDR3, the DNA is TGTGCCAGCAGCTTAGCTAGCGGGGGATACAATGAGCAGTTCTTC. This sequence encodes CASSLASGGYNEQFF. Based on the CDR3 plus reference TRBV7-9 and TRBJ2-1, the full variable domain is DTGVSQNPRHKITKRGQNVTFRCDPISEHNRLYWYRQTLGQGPEFLTYFQNEAQLEKSRLLSDRFSAERPKGSFSTLEIQRTEQGDSAMYLCASSLASGGYNEQFFGPGTRLTVL.

This chain joins TRBV12-3 or TRBV12-4 and TRBJ2-5; D is unclear. The CDR3 has 14 residues. The V end was cut by 7 bases, the J end by 10 bases, with 22 bases between. DNA of the CDR3: TGTGCCAGCACTCCCTCAACATCCGGGCTCAGCCAGTACTTC. This gives the protein CASTPSTSGLSQYF.

This clonotype was counted between two and nine times. The V and J genes are TRBV6-2 or TRBV6-3 and TRBJ1-5, with D possibly matching TRBD1 (5 bases). Germline V gene lookup returns CDR1 MNHEY and CDR2 SVGEGT. This CDR3 has 12 residues. V shed 6 bases and J shed 6 bases, with 9 bases lying between them. CDR3 amino acids: CASRKQGQPQHF. DNA of the CDR3: TGTGCCAGCAGAAAGCAGGGTCAGCCCCAGCATTTT.

This clonotype was recorded many times. This chain connects TRBV7-3 to TRBJ2-3; maybe TRBD1 (5 bases). V dropped 2 bases and J dropped 6 bases, with 9 bases sitting between them. CDR1 is SGHTA and CDR2 is FQGTGA in the germline V gene. CDR3 size: 13 residues. In DNA form, the CDR3 reads TGTGCCAGCAGCTTATGGGGCGGCGATACGCAGTATTTT. Translated, it gives CASSLWGGDTQYF. The whole variable domain, filled in from reference TRBV7-3 and TRBJ2-3, reads GAGVSQTPSNKVTEKGKYVELRCDPISGHTALYWYRQSLGQGPEFLIYFQGTGAADDSGLPNDRFFAVRPEGSVSTLKIQRTERGDSAVYLCASSLWGGDTQYFGPGTRLTVL.

This clonotype was seen more than once but under ten times. V gene TRBV20-1 combines with J gene TRBJ2-5; TRBD2 matches 10 bases. The CDR3 runs to 17 residues. Germline V CDR1 and CDR2: DFQATT, SNEGSKA (reference sequence). The ends lost 4 bases at V and 2 bases at J; junction bases unmatched: 13. CDR3 bases: TGCAGTGCTAAGGGCGTATCTAGCGGGAGATGGCAAGAGACCCAGTACTTC. Residues: CSAKGVSSGRWQETQYF.

The sample holds a few counts of this clonotype. The chain employs TRBV19 and TRBJ1-1, with a possible D match to TRBD1 (5 bases). V was pared by 8 bases and J by 0 bases, with 13 bases between. The CDR3 covers 14 residues. The germline V gene has CDR1 LNHDA and CDR2 SQIVND (reference sequence). The CDR3 reads CASQTRGMNTEAFF. CDR3 DNA sequence: TGTGCCAGTCAAACACGGGGGATGAACACTGAAGCTTTCTTT. Combining the CDR3 with reference TRBV19 and TRBJ1-1 gives the whole variable domain DGGITQSPKYLFRKEGQNVTLSCEQNLNHDAMYWYRQDPGQGLRLIYYSQIVNDFQKGDIAEGYSVSREKKESFPLTVTSAQKNPTAFYLCASQTRGMNTEAFFGQGTRLTVV.

This clonotype was observed many times. V gene TRBV4-3 combines with J gene TRBJ2-2; 12 nucleotides align to TRBD2. Germline V lookup: CDR1 LGHNA, CDR2 YSLEER. The trim removed 2 bases at V and 6 bases at J, leaving 16 bases unmatched. This CDR3 contains 20 residues. Here the CDR3 reads CASSQRKVGLAGFSAGELFF. CDR3 in DNA: TGCGCCAGCAGCCAAAGAAAAGTCGGACTAGCGGGATTCTCGGCCGGGGAGCTGTTTTTT.